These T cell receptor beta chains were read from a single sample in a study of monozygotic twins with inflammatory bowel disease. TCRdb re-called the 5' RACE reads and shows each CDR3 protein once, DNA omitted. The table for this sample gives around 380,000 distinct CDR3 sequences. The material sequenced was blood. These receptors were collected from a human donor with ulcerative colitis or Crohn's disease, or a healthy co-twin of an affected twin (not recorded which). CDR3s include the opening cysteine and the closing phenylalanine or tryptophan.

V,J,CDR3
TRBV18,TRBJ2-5,CASSPQAVGETQYF
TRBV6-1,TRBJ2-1,CASSGTRTSGNEQFF
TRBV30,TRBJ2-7,CAWSRTGYEQYF
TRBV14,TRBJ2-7,CASSQTTKFSYEQYF
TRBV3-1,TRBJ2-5,CASSLRTPSETQYF
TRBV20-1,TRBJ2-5,CSAGPELTQYF
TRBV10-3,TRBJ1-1,CAISDLREGTEAFF
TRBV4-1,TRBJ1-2,CASSSRTGAYYGYTF
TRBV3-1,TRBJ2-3,CASSQEPSNTQYF
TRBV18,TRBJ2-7,CASSPDTLGEQYF
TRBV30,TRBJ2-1,CAWTIAGDAGQFF
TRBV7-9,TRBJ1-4,CASSKLQGPNEKLFF
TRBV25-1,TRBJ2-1,CASSEFTSGREQFF
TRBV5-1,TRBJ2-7,CASSLEGLRNEQYF
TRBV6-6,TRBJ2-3,CASRREGYTDTQYF
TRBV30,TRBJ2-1,CARTRGLAGNEQFF
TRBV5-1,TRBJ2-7,CASSSFDGYYEQYF
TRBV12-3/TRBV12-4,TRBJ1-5,CASSLLRNQPQHF
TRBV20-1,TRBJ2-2,CSARDASGNTGELFF
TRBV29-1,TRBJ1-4,CSVERESEKLFF
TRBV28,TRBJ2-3,CASSRQAGIDTQYF
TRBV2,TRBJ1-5,CASSDPSNIAPQHF
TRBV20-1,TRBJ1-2,CSARGAEGDRGYGYTF
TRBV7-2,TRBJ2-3,CASTPGVPGRTDSQYF
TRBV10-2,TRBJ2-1,CASRETYNEQFF
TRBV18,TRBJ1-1,CASSPPGLVTESFF
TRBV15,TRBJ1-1,CATSWGGNREAFF
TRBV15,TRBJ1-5,CATSDSLGGNQPQHF
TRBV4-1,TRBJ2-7,CASSPLGAANEQYF